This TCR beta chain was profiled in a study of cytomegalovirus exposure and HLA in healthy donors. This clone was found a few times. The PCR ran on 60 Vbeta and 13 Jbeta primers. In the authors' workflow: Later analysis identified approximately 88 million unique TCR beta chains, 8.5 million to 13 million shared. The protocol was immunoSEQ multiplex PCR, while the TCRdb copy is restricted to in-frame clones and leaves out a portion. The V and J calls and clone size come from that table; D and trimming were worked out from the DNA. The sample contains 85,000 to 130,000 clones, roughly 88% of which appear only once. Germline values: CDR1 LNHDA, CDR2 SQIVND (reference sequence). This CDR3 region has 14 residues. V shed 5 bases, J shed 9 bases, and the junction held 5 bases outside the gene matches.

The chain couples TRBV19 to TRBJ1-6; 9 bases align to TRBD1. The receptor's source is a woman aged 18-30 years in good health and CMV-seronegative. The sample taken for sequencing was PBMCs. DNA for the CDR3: TGTGCCAGTAGTCCGGACAGGGGAGGTTCACCCCTCCACTTT. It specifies CASSPDRGGSPLHF.